A selection of T cell receptor beta chains follows, all from one sample in a study of cytomegalovirus exposure and HLA in healthy donors. TCRdb's table, derived via immunoSEQ multiplex PCR, lists solely in-frame clones and lacks some. Recorded here are roughly 40,000 clones; the top ten clones represent approximately 10%. Sequencing was carried out using PBMCs. Receptors originate from a man between 40 and 49 years old in good health and CMV-seropositive. CDR3s leave out the opening cysteine and the closing phenylalanine or tryptophan. The order of the fields is V gene, J gene, CDR3 length, CDR3 protein.

v_call: TRBV6-5
j_call: TRBJ2-1
cdr3_length: 13
cdr3_aa: ASSTRGWADNEQF

v_call: TRBV6-1
j_call: TRBJ2-2
cdr3_length: 12
cdr3_aa: ASSSRQITGELF

v_call: TRBV18
j_call: TRBJ2-5
cdr3_length: 12
cdr3_aa: ASSRTSGQETQY

v_call: TRBV5-4
j_call: TRBJ2-2
cdr3_length: 13
cdr3_aa: ASSGRGAGTGELF

v_call: TRBV5-1
j_call: TRBJ2-1
cdr3_length: 10
cdr3_aa: ASSVRGDEQF

v_call: TRBV15
j_call: TRBJ2-2
cdr3_length: 11
cdr3_aa: ATSRDLAKELF

v_call: TRBV5-1
j_call: TRBJ2-2
cdr3_length: 14
cdr3_aa: ASSPGVSSNTGELF

v_call: TRBV6-1
j_call: TRBJ1-2
cdr3_length: 13
cdr3_aa: ASSEDRLPNYGYT

v_call: TRBV11-3
j_call: TRBJ2-3
cdr3_length: 12
cdr3_aa: ASSFGQGTDTQY

v_call: TRBV4-2
j_call: TRBJ2-5
cdr3_length: 15
cdr3_aa: ASSQGRGLAGGETQY

v_call: TRBV6-1
j_call: .
cdr3_length: 12
cdr3_aa: ASSAGTDSYEQY

v_call: TRBV11-2
j_call: TRBJ2-1
cdr3_length: 15
cdr3_aa: ASSLVVTGGVYNEQF

v_call: TRBV29-1
j_call: TRBJ1-2
cdr3_length: 12
cdr3_aa: SVEVPPGTGGYT

v_call: TRBV4-1
j_call: TRBJ1-3
cdr3_length: 12
cdr3_aa: ASSSVGAGNTIY

v_call: TRBV2
j_call: .
cdr3_length: 13
cdr3_aa: ASSPGTFPSYEQY

v_call: TRBV7-2
j_call: TRBJ2-3
cdr3_length: 11
cdr3_aa: ASSFAGLDTQY

v_call: TRBV6-1
j_call: TRBJ2-3
cdr3_length: 14
cdr3_aa: ASSERGGLSTDTQY

v_call: TRBV2
j_call: TRBJ2-7
cdr3_length: 11
cdr3_aa: ASGLAGGDEQY

v_call: TRBV6-1
j_call: TRBJ2-7
cdr3_length: 17
cdr3_aa: ASSEGGRLPGLAGMWQY

v_call: TRBV6-6
j_call: TRBJ2-7
cdr3_length: 12
cdr3_aa: ASSNLAGGGKQY

v_call: TRBV14
j_call: TRBJ2-3
cdr3_length: 15
cdr3_aa: ASSQDRGTGVTDTQY

v_call: TRBV7-6
j_call: TRBJ2-3
cdr3_length: 14
cdr3_aa: ASSLMTGGRTDTQY

v_call: TRBV29-1
j_call: TRBJ2-7
cdr3_length: 13
cdr3_aa: SVRREGTGFLEQY

v_call: TRBV7-9
j_call: TRBJ2-6
cdr3_length: 16
cdr3_aa: ASPQAGTETFGANVLT

v_call: TRBV30
j_call: TRBJ2-4
cdr3_length: 14
cdr3_aa: AWSSGLATSKNIQY

v_call: TRBV6-6
j_call: TRBJ1-2
cdr3_length: 12
cdr3_aa: ASSRGTGNYGYT

v_call: TRBV19
j_call: TRBJ2-5
cdr3_length: 15
cdr3_aa: ASSLRTSGRAGETQY

v_call: TRBV29-1
j_call: TRBJ1-4
cdr3_length: 12
cdr3_aa: SVAPVLGDEKLF

v_call: TRBV9
j_call: TRBJ1-1
cdr3_length: 12
cdr3_aa: ASSVAPGGPEAF

v_call: TRBV11-3
j_call: TRBJ2-7
cdr3_length: 13
cdr3_aa: ASSLGGQGSYEQY

v_call: TRBV5-4
j_call: TRBJ2-7
cdr3_length: 13
cdr3_aa: ASSQQAGSSYEQY

v_call: TRBV5-1
j_call: TRBJ2-3
cdr3_length: 13
cdr3_aa: ASSLGYVTGDTQY

v_call: TRBV18
j_call: TRBJ2-2
cdr3_length: 16
cdr3_aa: ASSLRLAGSGDTGELF

v_call: TRBV9
j_call: TRBJ1-3
cdr3_length: 13
cdr3_aa: ASSVQGAGGNTIY

v_call: TRBV6-1
j_call: TRBJ2-1
cdr3_length: 12
cdr3_aa: ASSESPRGSEQF

v_call: TRBV10-3
j_call: TRBJ2-2
cdr3_length: 14
cdr3_aa: ATWGVGGAQTGELF

v_call: TRBV5-6
j_call: TRBJ1-2
cdr3_length: 10
cdr3_aa: ASTVDRGGYT

v_call: TRBV12-5
j_call: TRBJ2-7
cdr3_length: 11
cdr3_aa: ASENGPQEEQY

v_call: TRBV4-3
j_call: TRBJ2-5
cdr3_length: 12
cdr3_aa: ASSLTSGLREQY

v_call: TRBV19
j_call: TRBJ2-7
cdr3_length: 11
cdr3_aa: ASSTPDRGEQY

v_call: TRBV7-3
j_call: TRBJ1-2
cdr3_length: 13
cdr3_aa: ASSLTVTGTYGYT

v_call: TRBV10-3
j_call: TRBJ1-5
cdr3_length: 14
cdr3_aa: AISPTGAYDNQPQH